The next 9 T cell receptor beta chains were all read from a single sample in a study of beta chain features in type 1 diabetes (dated by TCRdb to the late 2010s). Overall study outcomes, separate from this receptor: In all four CD4+ subsets, TCRB CDR3 length was moderately but significantly shorter in type 1 diabetes patients.

Library preparation was by the immunoSEQ multiplex PCR assay. All of the isolated RNA was reverse transcribed with the High Capacity cDNA Reverse Transcription Kit, so expressed TCRB transcripts were sequenced. Drawn from immuneACCESS, this table holds only the in-frame rearrangements with V and J called that TCRdb kept. Clones are partly lost; checked studies trace under half to an unresolved V gene and leave the rest unexplained. The sample records roughly 160,000 clones, 7% to 9% of which are singletons. The ten top clones hold roughly 0.5% of the sample. For these receptors, no antigen is known. Sequencing input: central memory CD4+ T cells from blood. These receptors were obtained from a man between 18 and 29 years old with type 1 diabetes.

The chain is built from TRBV7-2 and TRBJ2-1; TRBD2 matches 13 bases. J gave up 0 bases and V 6 bases, and 5 bases lay outside the gene matches. The CDR3 has 17 amino acids. Germline V gene data show CDR1 as SGHTA and CDR2 as FQGNSA. The CDR3 sequence: CASSRTSGGRSYNEQFF. In DNA, the CDR3 is TGTGCCAGCAGTCGGACTAGCGGGGGACGCTCCTACAATGAGCAGTTCTTC.

The table lists this clone with a few counts. The V and J genes are TRBV5-1 and TRBJ2-1; 9 nucleotides align to TRBD2. CDR3 length equals 16 residues. CDR1 and CDR2 from the germline V gene are SGHRS and YFSETQ. Trimming removed 6 bases from V and 6 bases from J; junction bases left unmatched: 13. The CDR3 sequence: CASTGTSRDLRNEQFF. DNA for the CDR3: TGCGCCAGCACGGGGACTAGCCGAGATTTACGCAATGAGCAGTTCTTC.

The rearrangement joins TRBV28 to TRBJ2-3; TRBD1 matches 9 bases. Germline lookup yields CDR1 MDHEN and CDR2 SYDVKM. V trimming: 4 bases; J trimming: 4 bases; junction bases outside the gene matches: 3. This CDR3 comprises 14 residues. Here the CDR3 DNA reads TGTGCCAGCAGTTCTGACAGGGGGGCAGATACGCAGTATTTT. Translating gives CASSSDRGADTQYF.

This rearrangement joins TRBV28 to TRBJ1-2, with TRBD1 matching 12 bases. The CDR3 totals 15 residues. CDR1 and CDR2 (germline): MDHEN, SYDVKM. V dropped 3 bases and J dropped 6; count of bases not matched to a gene: 5. The chain's CDR3 is CASSFPGQGAHGYTF. The CDR3 DNA reads as TGTGCCAGCAGTTTCCCGGGACAGGGGGCGCATGGCTACACCTTC.

This rearrangement joins TRBV9 to TRBJ2-1; 9 bases are a match to TRBD1. This CDR3 has 16 residues. V lost 4 bases, J lost 7 bases, and 12 bases stayed unmatched. Per germline, CDR1 SGDLS and CDR2 YYNGEE. Here the CDR3 reads CASSPRQGGGINEQFF. For the CDR3, the DNA is TGTGCCAGCAGCCCACGACAGGGGGGAGGGATTAATGAGCAGTTCTTC.

The CDR3 DNA follows: TGTGCCAGCAGCTTAATGGCGGGGGCCTACAATGAGCAGTTCTTC. Its protein is CASSLMAGAYNEQFF. This rearrangement joins TRBV11-2 to TRBJ2-1, with 7 nucleotides matching TRBD2. This CDR3 comprises 15 residues. Germline V gives CDR1 SGHAT, CDR2 FQNNGV. V lost 2 bases, J lost 2 bases, and 3 bases stayed unmatched.

V is TRBV5-6 and J is TRBJ2-2; 11 nucleotides match TRBD2. The ends lost 7 bases at V and 4 bases at J; junction bases unmatched: 9. The CDR3 sequence is 16 residues long. The germline gives CDR1 SGHDT, CDR2 YYEEEE. CDR3 residues: CASGALAGGLTGELFF. CDR3 sequence (DNA): TGTGCCAGCGGCGCTCTAGCGGGAGGACTCACCGGGGAGCTGTTTTTT.

This sequence joins TRBV29-1 and TRBJ1-4; TRBD1 might be the D (5 bases). CDR1 is SQVTM, CDR2 ANQGSEA, per germline. With 7 bases removed from V and 8 bases from J, the gap between germline ends came to 11 bases. CDR3 length: 11 residues. The CDR3 sequence is CSAGGEEKLFF. The CDR3 region has the DNA TGCAGCGCCGGAGGGGAAGAAAAACTGTTTTTT.

This clone was seen at least ten times. In the same sample, other DNA sequences code for this CDR3. The chain joins TRBV30 to TRBJ1-5, with D unresolved. V lost 1 base and J 0 bases, leaving 4 bases between the germline ends. In germline, CDR1 is GTSNPN, CDR2 SVGIG (reference sequence). The CDR3 extends over 13 amino acids. The CDR3 is CAWSADSNQPQHF. CDR3 DNA: TGTGCCTGGAGTGCAGATAGCAATCAGCCCCAGCATTTT. Full variable domain (outside the CDR3, taken from reference TRBV30 and TRBJ1-5): SQTIHQWPATLVQPVGSPLSLECTVEGTSNPNLYWYRQAAGRGLQLLFYSVGIGQISSEVPQNLSASRPQDRQFILSSKKLLLSDSGFYLCAWSADSNQPQHFGDGTRLSIL.